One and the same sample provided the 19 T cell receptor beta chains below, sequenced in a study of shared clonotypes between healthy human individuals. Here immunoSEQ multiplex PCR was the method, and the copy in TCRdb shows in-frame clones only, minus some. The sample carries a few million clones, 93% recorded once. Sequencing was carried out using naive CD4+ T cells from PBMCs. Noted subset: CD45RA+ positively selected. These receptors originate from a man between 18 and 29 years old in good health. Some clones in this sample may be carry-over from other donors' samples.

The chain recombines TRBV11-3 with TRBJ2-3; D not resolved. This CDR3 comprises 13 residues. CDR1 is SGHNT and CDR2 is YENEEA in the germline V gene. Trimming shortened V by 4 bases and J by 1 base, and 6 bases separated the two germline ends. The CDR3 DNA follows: TGTGCCAGCAGCTCTCGGGGCACAGATACGCAGTATTTT. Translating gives CASSSRGTDTQYF.

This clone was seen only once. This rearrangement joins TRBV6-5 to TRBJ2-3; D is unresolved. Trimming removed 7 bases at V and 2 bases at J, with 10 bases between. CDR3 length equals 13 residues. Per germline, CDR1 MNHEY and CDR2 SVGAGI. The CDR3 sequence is CASTGPNTDTQYF. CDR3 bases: TGTGCCAGCACCGGGCCAAACACAGATACGCAGTATTTT.

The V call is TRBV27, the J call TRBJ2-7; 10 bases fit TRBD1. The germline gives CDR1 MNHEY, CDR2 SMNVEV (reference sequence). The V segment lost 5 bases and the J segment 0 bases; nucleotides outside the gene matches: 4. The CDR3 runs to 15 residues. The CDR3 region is CASSGGQGLSYEQYF. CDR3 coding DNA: TGTGCCAGCAGTGGGGGACAGGGGCTCTCCTACGAGCAGTACTTC.

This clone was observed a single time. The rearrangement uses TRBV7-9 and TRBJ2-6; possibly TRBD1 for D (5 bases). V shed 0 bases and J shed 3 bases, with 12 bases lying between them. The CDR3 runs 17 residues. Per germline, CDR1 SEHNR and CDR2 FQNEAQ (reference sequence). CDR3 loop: CASSLAPPGYGANVLTF. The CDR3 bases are TGTGCCAGCAGCTTAGCCCCCCCAGGGTATGGGGCCAACGTCCTGACTTTC.

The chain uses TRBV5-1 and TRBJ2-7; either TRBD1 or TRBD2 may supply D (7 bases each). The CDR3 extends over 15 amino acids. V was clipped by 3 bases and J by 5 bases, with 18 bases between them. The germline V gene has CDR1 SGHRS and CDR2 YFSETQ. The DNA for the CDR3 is TGCGCCAGCAGCTCGAAGCGGGAAGGACAGGACGAGCAGTACTTC. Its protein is CASSSKREGQDEQYF.

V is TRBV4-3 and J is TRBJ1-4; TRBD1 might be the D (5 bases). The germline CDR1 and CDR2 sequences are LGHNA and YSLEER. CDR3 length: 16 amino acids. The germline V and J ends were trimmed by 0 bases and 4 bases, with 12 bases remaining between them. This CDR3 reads CASSQDTGRVNEKLFF. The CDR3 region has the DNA TGCGCCAGCAGCCAAGATACGGGACGGGTTAATGAAAAACTGTTTTTT.

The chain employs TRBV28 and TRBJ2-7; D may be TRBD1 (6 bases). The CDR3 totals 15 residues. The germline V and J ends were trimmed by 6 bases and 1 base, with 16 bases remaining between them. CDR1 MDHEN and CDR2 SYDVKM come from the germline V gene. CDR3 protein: CASSPYRALSYEQYF. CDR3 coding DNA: TGTGCCAGCAGCCCATACAGGGCCCTATCCTACGAGCAGTACTTC. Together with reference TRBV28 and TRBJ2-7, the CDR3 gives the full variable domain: DVKVTQSSRYLVKRTGEKVFLECVQDMDHENMFWYRQDPGLGLRLIYFSYDVKMKEKGDIPEGYSVSREKKERFSLILESASTNQTSMYLCASSPYRALSYEQYFGPGTRLTVT.

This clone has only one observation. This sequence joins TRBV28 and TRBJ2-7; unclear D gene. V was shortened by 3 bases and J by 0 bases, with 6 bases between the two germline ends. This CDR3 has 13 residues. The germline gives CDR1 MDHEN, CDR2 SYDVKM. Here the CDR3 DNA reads TGTGCCAGCAGTTTTCAGAGCTCCTACGAGCAGTACTTC. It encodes CASSFQSSYEQYF. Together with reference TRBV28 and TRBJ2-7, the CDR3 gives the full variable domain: DVKVTQSSRYLVKRTGEKVFLECVQDMDHENMFWYRQDPGLGLRLIYFSYDVKMKEKGDIPEGYSVSREKKERFSLILESASTNQTSMYLCASSFQSSYEQYFGPGTRLTVT.

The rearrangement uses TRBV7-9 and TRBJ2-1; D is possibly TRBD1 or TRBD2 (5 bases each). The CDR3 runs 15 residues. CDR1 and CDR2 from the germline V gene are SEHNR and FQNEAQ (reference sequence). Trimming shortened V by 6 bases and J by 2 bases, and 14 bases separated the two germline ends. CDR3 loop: CASRPRDPPYNEQFF. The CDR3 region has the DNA TGTGCCAGCAGGCCCCGGGACCCTCCCTACAATGAGCAGTTCTTC. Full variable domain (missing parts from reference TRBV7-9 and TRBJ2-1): DTGVSQNPRHKITKRGQNVTFRCDPISEHNRLYWYRQTLGQGPEFLTYFQNEAQLEKSRLLSDRFSAERPKGSFSTLEIQRTEQGDSAMYLCASRPRDPPYNEQFFGPGTRLTVL.

In DNA, the CDR3 is TGTGCCAGTACTCGGACTCGGGCCTCCTCTGGAAACACCATATATTTT. As protein: CASTRTRASSGNTIYF. This chain joins TRBV19 and TRBJ1-3; D gene ambiguous. The CDR3 runs to 16 residues. Germline values: CDR1 LNHDA, CDR2 SQIVND (reference sequence). V was trimmed by 7 bases and J by 0 bases, leaving 16 bases between them.

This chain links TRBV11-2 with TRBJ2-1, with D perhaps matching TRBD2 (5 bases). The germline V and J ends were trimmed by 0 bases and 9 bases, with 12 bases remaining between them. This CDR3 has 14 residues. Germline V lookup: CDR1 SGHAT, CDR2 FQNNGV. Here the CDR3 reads CASSLERLAGEQFF. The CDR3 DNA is TGTGCCAGCAGCTTAGAGCGTCTAGCTGGTGAGCAGTTCTTC.

CDR3 sequence (DNA): TGCGCCAGCATTGGGGGCCATCAAGCGAACACCGGGGAGCTGTTTTTT. Its translation is CASIGGHQANTGELFF. The chain couples TRBV5-1 to TRBJ2-2; D may be TRBD1 (6 bases). Trimming cost V 6 bases and J 0 bases, with 15 bases left between them. Germline CDR1 and CDR2: SGHRS and YFSETQ. The CDR3 contains 16 residues. Using reference TRBV5-1 and TRBJ2-2 for the parts outside the CDR3, the full variable domain is KAGVTQTPRYLIKTRGQQVTLSCSPISGHRSVSWYQQTPGQGLQFLFEYFSETQRNKGNFPGRFSGRQFSNSRSEMNVSTLELGDSALYLCASIGGHQANTGELFFGEGSRLTVL.

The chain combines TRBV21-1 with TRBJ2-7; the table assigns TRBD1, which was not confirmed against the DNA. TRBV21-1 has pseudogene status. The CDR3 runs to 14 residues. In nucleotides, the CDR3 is TGTGCCAGCGGCCCGGGACAGGACCGGTGGGAGCAGTACTTC. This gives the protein CASGPGQDRWEQYF.

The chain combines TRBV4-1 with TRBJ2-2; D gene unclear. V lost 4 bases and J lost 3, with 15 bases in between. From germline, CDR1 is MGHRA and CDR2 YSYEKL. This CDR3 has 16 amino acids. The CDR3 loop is CASSPPLGVYTGELFF. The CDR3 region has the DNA TGCGCCAGCAGCCCTCCCCTGGGTGTATACACCGGGGAGCTGTTTTTT.

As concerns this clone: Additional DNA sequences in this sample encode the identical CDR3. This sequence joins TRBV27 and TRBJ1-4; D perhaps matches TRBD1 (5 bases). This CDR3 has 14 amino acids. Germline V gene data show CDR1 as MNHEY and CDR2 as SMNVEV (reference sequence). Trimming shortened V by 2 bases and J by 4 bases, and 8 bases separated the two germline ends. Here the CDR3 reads CASSLMGVNEKLFF. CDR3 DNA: TGTGCCAGCAGTTTAATGGGGGTTAATGAAAAACTGTTTTTT.

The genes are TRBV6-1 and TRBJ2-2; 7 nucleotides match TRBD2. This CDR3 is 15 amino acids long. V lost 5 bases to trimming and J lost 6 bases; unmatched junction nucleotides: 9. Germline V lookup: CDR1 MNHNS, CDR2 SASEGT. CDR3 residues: CASSIGGGFPGELFF. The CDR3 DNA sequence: TGTGCCAGCAGTATCGGGGGAGGGTTCCCCGGGGAGCTGTTTTTT.

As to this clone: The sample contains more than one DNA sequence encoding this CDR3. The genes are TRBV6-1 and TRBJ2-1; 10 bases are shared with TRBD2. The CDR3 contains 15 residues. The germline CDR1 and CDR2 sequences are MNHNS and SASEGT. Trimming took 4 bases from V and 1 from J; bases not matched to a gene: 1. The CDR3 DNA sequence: TGTGCCAGCAGTGTGACTAGCGGGTCCTACAATGAGCAGTTCTTC. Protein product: CASSVTSGSYNEQFF.

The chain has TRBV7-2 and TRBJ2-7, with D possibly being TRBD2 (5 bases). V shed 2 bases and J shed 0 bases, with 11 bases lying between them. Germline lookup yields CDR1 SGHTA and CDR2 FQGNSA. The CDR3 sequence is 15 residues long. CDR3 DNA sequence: TGTGCCAGCAGCTTAAGGACTTCGATCTCCTACGAGCAGTACTTC. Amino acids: CASSLRTSISYEQYF. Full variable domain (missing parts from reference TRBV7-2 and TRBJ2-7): GAGVSQSPSNKVTEKGKDVELRCDPISGHTALYWYRQSLGQGLEFLIYFQGNSAPDKSGLPSDRFSAERTGGSVSTLTIQRTQQEDSAVYLCASSLRTSISYEQYFGPGTRLTVT.

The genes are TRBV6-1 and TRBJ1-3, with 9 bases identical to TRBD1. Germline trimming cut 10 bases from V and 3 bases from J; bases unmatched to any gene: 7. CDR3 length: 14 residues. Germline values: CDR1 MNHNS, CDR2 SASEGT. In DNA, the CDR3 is TGTGCCACCACAGGGGGCCTTGATGGAAACACCATATATTTT. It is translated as CATTGGLDGNTIYF.